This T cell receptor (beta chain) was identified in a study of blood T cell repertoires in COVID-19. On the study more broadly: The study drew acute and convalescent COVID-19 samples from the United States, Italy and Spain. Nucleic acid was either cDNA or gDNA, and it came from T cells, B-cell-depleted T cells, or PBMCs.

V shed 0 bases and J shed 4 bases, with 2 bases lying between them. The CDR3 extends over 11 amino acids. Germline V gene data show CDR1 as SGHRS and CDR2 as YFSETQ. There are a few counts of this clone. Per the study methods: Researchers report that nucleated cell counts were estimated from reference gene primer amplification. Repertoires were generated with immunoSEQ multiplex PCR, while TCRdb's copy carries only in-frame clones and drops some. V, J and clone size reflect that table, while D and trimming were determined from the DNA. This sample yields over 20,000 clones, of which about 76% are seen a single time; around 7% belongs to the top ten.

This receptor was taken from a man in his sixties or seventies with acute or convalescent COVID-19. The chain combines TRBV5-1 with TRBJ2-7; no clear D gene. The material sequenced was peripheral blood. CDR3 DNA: TGCGCCAGCAGCTTGGCTTACGAGCAGTACTTC. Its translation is CASSLAYEQYF.